Below, 30 T cell receptor beta chains from the same sample are listed, as sequenced in a study of T cell responses to AZD1222 COVID-19 vaccine. This table comes from immunoSEQ multiplex PCR, and its TCRdb copy is limited to in-frame clones, with some not included. Among 150,000 or so clones listed, about 89% were seen once. The material sequenced was peripheral blood, taken 28 days after the second AZD1222 dose. The receptors were sampled from an adult who received the AZD1222 COVID-19 vaccine.

V usage is TRBV6-5 and J usage is TRBJ1-1; no definite D call. The CDR3 totals 14 residues. Germline values: CDR1 MNHEY, CDR2 SVGAGI. Trimming left V 0 bases short and J 1 base short, with 6 bases between. The CDR3 region has the DNA TGTGCCAGCAGTTACTCGCCCCGGAACACTGAAGCTTTCTTT. This gives the protein CASSYSPRNTEAFF.

V usage is TRBV12-3 or TRBV12-4 and J usage is TRBJ1-1, with D possibly matching TRBD1 (6 bases). Trimming left V 6 bases short and J 7 bases short, with 12 bases between. This CDR3 is built from 12 residues. The CDR3 region is CASSKGQFEAFF. As DNA, the CDR3 is TGTGCCAGCAGCAAAGGACAGTTTGAAGCTTTCTTT.

J is TRBJ1-2 and V is TRBV7-9; no reliable D call. CDR3 length: 13 residues. Trimming cost V 6 bases and J 8 bases, with 16 bases left between them. Germline CDR1 SEHNR, CDR2 FQNEAQ (reference sequence). The CDR3 is CASSRQEAYGYTF. In nucleotides, the CDR3 is TGTGCCAGCAGTCGCCAGGAGGCCTACGGCTACACCTTC.

This chain joins TRBV7-9 and TRBJ2-3; TRBD2 is a possible D gene (5 bases). In germline, CDR1 is SEHNR, CDR2 FQNEAQ (reference sequence). Trimming took 4 bases from V and 1 from J, leaving 21 bases between them. This CDR3 is 18 amino acids long. CDR3 sequence reads: CASSSAPGLRPGTDTQYF. As DNA, the CDR3 is TGTGCCAGCAGCTCGGCTCCCGGACTGCGCCCAGGCACAGATACGCAGTATTTT.

This clone has a handful of counts. The chain combines TRBV11-3 with TRBJ2-1; TRBD2 is a possible D gene (6 bases). This CDR3 region has 14 residues. The germline V gene has CDR1 SGHNT and CDR2 YENEEA. V lost 0 bases, J lost 8 bases, and 11 bases lay in between. CDR3 nucleotides: TGTGCCAGCAGCTTAGAGGGGGGTGTGGATGAGCAGTTCTTC. Encoded protein: CASSLEGGVDEQFF.

The genes are TRBV21-1 and TRBJ2-3; the table's D gene call, TRBD2, was not cross checked with the DNA. TRBV21-1 is designated a pseudogene. This CDR3 has 14 amino acids. The CDR3 nucleotides are TGTGCCAGCTCGTCTAGCGACCGCACAGATACGCAGTATTTT. This encodes CASSSSDRTDTQYF.

The V and J genes are TRBV6-2 or TRBV6-3 and TRBJ2-7; possible D gene TRBD1, 5 bases. The CDR3 runs to 15 residues. Germline V gene sequence: CDR1 MNHEY, CDR2 SVGEGT. The germline V and J ends were trimmed by 0 bases and 2 bases, with 11 bases remaining between them. The CDR3 spells CASSYSKQGTYEQYF. The CDR3 DNA reads as TGTGCCAGCAGTTACTCGAAGCAGGGAACCTACGAGCAGTACTTC.

The chain combines TRBV5-1 with TRBJ2-2; 7 nucleotides line up with TRBD2. This CDR3 spans 14 amino acids. CDR1 SGHRS and CDR2 YFSETQ come from the germline V gene. V lost 4 bases to trimming and J lost 7 bases; unmatched junction nucleotides: 7. The CDR3 sequence is CASSVSGKSGELFF. Here the CDR3 DNA reads TGCGCCAGCAGCGTGAGCGGGAAGAGCGGGGAGCTGTTTTTT.

The chain combines TRBV9 with TRBJ2-7, with 11 bases lining up with TRBD2. CDR3 length: 16 residues. The germline gives CDR1 SGDLS, CDR2 YYNGEE. J was trimmed by 7 bases and V by 2 bases; bases with no gene match: 11. CDR3 amino acids: CASSVRPTSGNGEQYF. DNA of the CDR3: TGTGCCAGCAGCGTCCGGCCGACTAGCGGGAACGGGGAGCAGTACTTC. Supplemented by reference TRBV9 and TRBJ2-7, the full variable domain reads DSGVTQTPKHLITATGQRVTLRCSPRSGDLSVYWYQQSLDQGLQFLIQYYNGEERAKGNILERFSAQQFPDLHSELNLSSLELGDSALYFCASSVRPTSGNGEQYFGPGTRLTVT.

V gene TRBV4-1 combines with J gene TRBJ1-2; perhaps TRBD1 as D (6 bases). CDR3 length: 15 amino acids. Germline loops: CDR1 MGHRA, CDR2 YSYEKL. V gave up 1 base and J gave up 4 bases, with 13 bases separating them. DNA for the CDR3: TGCGCCAGCAGCCAAGCCCCAGGGGAGGCCTATGGCTACACCTTC. Translating it yields CASSQAPGEAYGYTF.

V is TRBV19 and J is TRBJ1-4; 9 bases map to TRBD1. The CDR3 has 17 residues. Germline loops: CDR1 LNHDA, CDR2 SQIVND (reference sequence). J gave up 3 bases and V 5 bases, and 10 bases lay outside the gene matches. This CDR3 is CASSETGTGIPNEKLFF. In nucleotides, the CDR3 is TGTGCCAGTAGTGAAACCGGGACAGGGATTCCTAATGAAAAACTGTTTTTT.

The V and J genes are TRBV5-1 and TRBJ1-2; D unresolved. V lost 1 base, J lost 1 base, and 11 bases lay in between. The germline CDR1 and CDR2 sequences are SGHRS and YFSETQ. The CDR3 loop spans 15 amino acids. The CDR3 region has the DNA TGCGCCAGCAGCTTGTCGGAGGGCTTTAACTATGGCTACACCTTC. Translation gives CASSLSEGFNYGYTF.

The chain couples TRBV7-2 to TRBJ2-7; the match to TRBD2 covers 14 bases. Germline V gene lookup returns CDR1 SGHTA and CDR2 FQGNSA. J gave up 4 bases and V 5 bases, and 4 bases lay outside the gene matches. The CDR3 consists of 15 residues. CDR3 sequence: CASSQGTSGRYEQYF. The CDR3 DNA reads as TGTGCCAGCAGCCAAGGGACTAGCGGGAGATACGAGCAGTACTTC.

The chain has TRBV19 and TRBJ2-3, with D possibly called TRBD1 or TRBD2 (5 bases each). Trimming removed 5 bases from V and 5 bases from J, with 11 bases in between. Germline loops: CDR1 LNHDA, CDR2 SQIVND (reference sequence). There are 13 residues in the CDR3. The CDR3 protein is CASSPGTVDTQYF. As DNA, the CDR3 is TGTGCCAGTAGTCCGGGGACCGTAGATACGCAGTATTTT.

The chain couples TRBV7-3 to TRBJ2-5; tentatively, D is TRBD2 (6 bases). Germline-derived CDR1 and CDR2 are SGHTA and FQGTGA. V shed 2 bases and J shed 5 bases, with 9 bases lying between them. The CDR3 consists of 13 residues. This CDR3 is CASSLGGIETQYF. CDR3 DNA: TGTGCCAGCAGCTTAGGCGGGATTGAGACCCAGTACTTC.

V usage is TRBV28 and J usage is TRBJ1-1; TRBD1 matches at 10 bases. The germline gives CDR1 MDHEN, CDR2 SYDVKM. This CDR3 has 14 residues. J was trimmed by 5 bases and V by 7 bases; bases with no gene match: 7. CDR3 sequence: CASTRDRGGTEAFF. The CDR3 DNA follows: TGTGCCAGCACCAGGGACAGGGGAGGGACTGAAGCTTTCTTT.

This rearrangement joins TRBV2 to TRBJ2-5, with unresolved D. This CDR3 has 15 amino acids. The germline gives CDR1 SNHLY, CDR2 FYNNEI. V was trimmed by 7 bases and J by 1 base, leaving 16 bases between them. The CDR3 DNA reads as TGTGCCAGCATCCAGCCTTCGGGCCCCCAAGAGACCCAGTACTTC. Its protein is CASIQPSGPQETQYF. The entire variable domain, with the rest obtained from reference TRBV2 and TRBJ2-5, is as follows: EPEVTQTPSHQVTQMGQEVILRCVPISNHLYFYWYRQILGQKVEFLVSFYNNEISEKSEIFDDQFSVERPDGSNFTLKIRSTKLEDSAMYFCASIQPSGPQETQYFGPGTRLLVL.

The CDR3 bases are TGTGCCAGTAGTATCGGTCTACAGGGGAAGGAAAAACTGTTTTTT. Translation gives CASSIGLQGKEKLFF. The J gene is TRBJ1-4, the V gene TRBV19, with TRBD1 identical over 7 bases. Germline V gene data show CDR1 as LNHDA and CDR2 as SQIVND (reference sequence). The CDR3 consists of 15 residues. V lost 3 bases and J lost 8; bases outside the gene matches: 9.

This chain uses TRBV6-1 with TRBJ2-1; a possible D gene is TRBD2 (6 bases). V shed 3 bases and J shed 3 bases, with 12 bases lying between them. The length of the CDR3 is 15 residues. Germline assignment: CDR1 MNHNS and CDR2 SASEGT. This chain's CDR3 is CASSEDYRSYNEQFF. In DNA, the CDR3 is TGTGCCAGCAGTGAGGACTACCGAAGCTACAATGAGCAGTTCTTC.

CDR3 protein: CASSETGPPSGANVLTF. CDR3 DNA sequence: TGTGCCAGCAGCGAGACAGGACCGCCCTCTGGGGCCAACGTCCTGACTTTC. J is TRBJ2-6 and V is TRBV7-6; TRBD1 is a possible D gene (6 bases). This CDR3 has 17 residues. CDR1 is SGHVS and CDR2 is FNYEAQ in the germline V gene. Trimming left V 5 bases short and J 0 bases short, with 14 bases between. The whole variable domain, remainder taken from reference TRBV7-6 and TRBJ2-6, is GAGVSQSPRYKVTKRGQDVALRCDPISGHVSLYWYRQALGQGPEFLTYFNYEAQQDKSGLPNDRFSAERPEGSISTLTIQRTEQRDSAMYRCASSETGPPSGANVLTFGAGSRLTVL.

This chain connects TRBV6-1 to TRBJ1-2, with D possibly TRBD1 on 6 matching bases. This CDR3 has 14 residues. Trimming removed 1 base at V and 5 bases at J, with 11 bases between. CDR1 is MNHNS and CDR2 is SASEGT in the germline V gene. The CDR3 DNA is TGTGCCAGCAGTGAAGTGGGGGGGCGTTATGGCTACACCTTC. This encodes CASSEVGGRYGYTF.

The chain couples TRBV30 to TRBJ2-2; 7 nucleotides line up with TRBD1. Losses at the gene ends were 2 bases for V and 1 base for J; bases not matched to a gene: 4. The CDR3 has 15 amino acids. Germline CDR1 GTSNPN, CDR2 SVGIG (reference sequence). The CDR3 is CAWSSGTVNTGELFF. CDR3 bases: TGTGCCTGGAGTTCCGGGACAGTGAACACCGGGGAGCTGTTTTTT.

The rearrangement joins TRBV11-1 to TRBJ1-2, with 7 bases fitting TRBD1. V gave up 5 bases and J gave up 2 bases; unmatched junction bases: 5. Germline V lookup: CDR1 SGHAT, CDR2 FQDESV (reference sequence). There are 14 residues in the CDR3. The CDR3 region has the DNA TGTGCCAGCAGCAAGGGACAGAGGAACTATGGCTACACCTTC. This gives the protein CASSKGQRNYGYTF.

This chain joins TRBV5-1 and TRBJ1-6, with unresolved D. Germline V gene sequence: CDR1 SGHRS, CDR2 YFSETQ. Trimming removed 0 bases at V and 3 bases at J, with 7 bases between. This CDR3 has 15 residues. The CDR3 bases are TGCGCCAGCAGCTTGGGGACCGTCTATAATTCACCCCTCCACTTT. Translation: CASSLGTVYNSPLHF.

V is TRBV5-8 and J is TRBJ1-4; 7 nucleotides match TRBD1. The V segment lost 0 bases and the J segment 7 bases; nucleotides outside the gene matches: 6. Per the germline V gene, CDR1 is SGHTS and CDR2 is YDEGEE. The CDR3 runs 15 residues. CDR3 protein: CASSLGRGPGEKLFF. The CDR3, as DNA: TGTGCCAGCAGCTTGGGTAGGGGGCCGGGTGAAAAACTGTTTTTT.

This chain uses TRBV4-1 with TRBJ2-7, with TRBD2 identical over 9 bases. The CDR3 consists of 14 residues. V lost 3 bases to trimming and J lost 3 bases; unmatched junction nucleotides: 3. Per germline, CDR1 MGHRA and CDR2 YSYEKL. The CDR3 region has the DNA TGCGCCAGCAGCCACGAAGCGGGGGGCTACGAGCAGTACTTC. Translated: CASSHEAGGYEQYF.

This sequence joins TRBV24-1 and TRBJ1-5; 7 positions agree with TRBD1. The CDR3 contains 16 residues. Per the germline V gene, CDR1 is KGHDR and CDR2 is SFDVKD. With 4 bases clipped from V and 2 bases from J, the junction kept 7 bases outside the gene matches. CDR3 protein: CATSETGKTGNQPQHF. DNA of the CDR3: TGTGCCACCAGTGAGACAGGGAAGACGGGCAATCAGCCCCAGCATTTT.

The V call is TRBV11-3, the J call TRBJ1-2; D not resolved. This CDR3 comprises 12 residues. V lost 7 bases to trimming and J lost 4 bases, with 10 bases between them. Germline V gene sequence: CDR1 SGHNT, CDR2 YENEEA. The CDR3 loop is CASTLPPYGYTF. CDR3 bases: TGTGCCAGCACCCTCCCGCCCTATGGCTACACCTTC.

A single count supports this clone. The chain uses TRBV19 and TRBJ1-5; possibly TRBD1 for D (6 bases). Trimming pared 5 bases from V and 7 bases from J, leaving 9 bases between. Germline values: CDR1 LNHDA, CDR2 SQIVND (reference sequence). The CDR3 contains 12 residues. CDR3 sequence: CASSWTVQPQHF. CDR3 coding DNA: TGTGCCAGTAGTTGGACAGTCCAGCCCCAGCATTTT. Using reference TRBV19 and TRBJ1-5 for the parts outside the CDR3, the full variable domain is DGGITQSPKYLFRKEGQNVTLSCEQNLNHDAMYWYRQDPGQGLRLIYYSQIVNDFQKGDIAEGYSVSREKKESFPLTVTSAQKNPTAFYLCASSWTVQPQHFGDGTRLSIL.

The J gene is TRBJ2-2, the V gene TRBV6-4, with 9 bases identical to TRBD2. Germline-derived CDR1 and CDR2 are MRHNA and SNTAGT. The CDR3 sequence is 14 residues long. Trimming removed 2 bases from V and 6 bases from J; junction bases left unmatched: 1. CDR3 in amino acids: CASSDGGGAGELFF. Written as DNA, the CDR3 is TGTGCCAGCAGTGACGGCGGGGGGGCCGGGGAGCTGTTTTTT.